The rows below give T cell receptor beta chains drawn from one sample of a study of metastatic and nonmetastatic thyroid tumors. TCRdb ran MiXCR on the PCR reads. The sample includes about 38,000 clones, 25% to 30% of them seen just once. The material sequenced was blood. The receptors shown here come from a female donor with papillary thyroid cancer or a benign thyroid nodule (not recorded which). Some clones in this sample may be carry-over from other donors' samples. The CDR3 runs from the conserved cysteine through the conserved F or W. The D gene is left open where the match is weak. Clone size is shown for a subset of rows, as once, few, many or a class of expanded clone.

V	D	size	J	CDR3	DNA
TRBV6-1	TRBD2	medium-sized	TRBJ2-3	CASSFFGGTDTQYF	TGTGCCAGCAGTTTCTTCGGGGGGACCGATACGCAGTATTTT
TRBV7-9	.	.	TRBJ1-1	CASSLVQNTEAFF	TGTGCCAGCAGCTTAGTACAGAACACTGAAGCTTTCTTT
TRBV11-2	.	many	TRBJ2-3	CASSLEGSLGDTQYF	TGTGCCAGCAGCTTAGAGGGCAGTTTGGGGGATACGCAGTATTTT
TRBV19	.	many	TRBJ1-4	CATKPGPPAGPALTNEKLFF	TGTGCCACCAAGCCGGGGCCTCCCGCAGGACCCGCTCTAACTAATGAAAAACTGTTTTTT
TRBV6-1	TRBD1	few	TRBJ1-1	CASRTGQGDTEAFF	TGTGCCAGCAGGACCGGACAGGGGGACACTGAAGCTTTCTTT
TRBV6-1	.	medium-sized	TRBJ1-1	CASSRTEMNTEAFF	TGTGCCAGCAGTAGGACTGAGATGAACACTGAAGCTTTCTTT
TRBV28	.	few	TRBJ2-7	CASRKTYEQYF	TGTGCCAGCCGGAAGACCTACGAGCAGTACTTC
TRBV6-1	TRBD2	.	TRBJ2-3	CASSVAGGPDTQYF	TGTGCCAGCAGTGTAGCGGGAGGACCAGATACGCAGTATTTT
TRBV29-1	TRBD1	few	TRBJ1-5	CSAEVDRDQPQHF	TGCAGCGCTGAAGTAGACAGGGATCAGCCCCAGCATTTT
TRBV27	.	few	TRBJ1-1	CASSLVGGGNTEAFF	TGTGCCAGCAGTTTAGTAGGGGGTGGAAACACTGAAGCTTTCTTT
TRBV7-8	TRBD1	many	TRBJ1-5	CASSLGRRGRNNQPQHF	TGTGCCAGCAGCTTAGGGCGCAGGGGGCGGAACAATCAGCCCCAGCATTTT
TRBV7-2	.	many	TRBJ2-7	CASSSPLRGPEQYF	TGTGCCAGCAGCTCGCCCCTTCGTGGCCCCGAGCAGTACTTC
TRBV19	TRBD1	medium-sized	TRBJ1-2	CASRDRYGYTF	TGTGCCAGCCGGGACAGGTATGGCTACACCTTC
TRBV30	.	few	TRBJ2-7	CAWSVGGSVDYEQYF	TGTGCCTGGAGTGTAGGCGGTTCCGTTGACTACGAGCAGTACTTC
TRBV5-6	.	many	TRBJ1-5	CASSLYGVSSLNQPQHF	TGTGCCAGCAGCTTGTACGGGGTATCCTCTCTGAATCAGCCCCAGCATTTT
TRBV7-9	.	.	TRBJ1-2	CASSLGADYGYTF	TGTGCCAGCAGCTTAGGGGCAGACTATGGCTACACCTTC
TRBV3-1	.	.	TRBJ1-4	CASSPGTSTYEKLFF	TGTGCCAGCAGCCCGGGGACCAGCACGTACGAAAAACTGTTTTTT
TRBV20-1	TRBD1	once	TRBJ2-7	CSARETGQEFSYEQYF	TGCAGTGCTAGAGAAACGGGACAGGAATTCTCCTACGAGCAGTACTTC
TRBV2	.	many	TRBJ2-7	CASSDNWSDEQYF	TGTGCCAGCAGCGATAATTGGAGCGACGAGCAGTACTTC
TRBV3-1	.	.	TRBJ2-3	CASTEGQRAQQTQYF	TGTGCCAGCACCGAAGGTCAGCGGGCGCAGCAGACGCAGTATTTT
TRBV28	TRBD1	few	TRBJ1-6	CARRTGTGYSPYNSPIHF	TGTGCCAGAAGAACAGGGACAGGGTACTCTCCTTATAATTCACCCATCCACTTT
TRBV12-3/TRBV12-4	.	.	TRBJ2-7	CASSTPEGTDYEQYF	TGTGCCAGCTCGACCCCCGAAGGGACCGACTACGAGCAGTACTTC
TRBV28	.	many	TRBJ1-1	CASSLFGGGATEAFF	TGTGCCAGCAGTTTATTCGGGGGGGGGGCTACTGAAGCTTTCTTT